The 19 T cell receptor beta chains below all came from one sample that was sequenced in a study of PD-1 blockade in classical Hodgkin lymphoma. Sequencing was performed with immunoSEQ multiplex PCR; in TCRdb, only in-frame clones are kept and a portion is missing. The sample holds roughly 38,000 clones, roughly 86% seen once. Autologous stem cell transplantation was followed by relapse in every patient, and brentuximab vedotin exposure varied. The sample was peripheral blood mononuclear cells (PBMCs), taken before the second cycle of nivolumab. Every receptor here comes from a human donor with classical Hodgkin lymphoma.

DNA for the CDR3: TGTGCCAGCAGTGAAGCGCGAGTCAATGAAAAACTGTTTTTT. Translating gives CASSEARVNEKLFF. The genes are TRBV6-1 and TRBJ1-4; D ambiguous. V dropped 0 bases and J dropped 5 bases, with 7 bases sitting between them. The CDR3 contains 14 residues. In germline, CDR1 is MNHNS, CDR2 SASEGT.

The CDR3 spells CASSQDAHLGSSASTDTQYF. The DNA for the CDR3 is TGTGCCAGCAGCCAAGATGCCCACCTGGGTTCCAGCGCTAGCACAGATACGCAGTATTTT. The chain uses TRBV4-2 and TRBJ2-3; D remains ambiguous. Germline-derived CDR1 and CDR2 are LGHNA and YNFKEQ. With 0 bases removed from V and 0 bases from J, the gap between germline ends came to 22 bases. CDR3 size: 20 residues.

This clone was recorded once. The V call is TRBV4-2, the J call TRBJ2-3, with TRBD2 matching 11 bases. CDR3 length equals 19 residues. Germline lookup yields CDR1 LGHNA and CDR2 YNFKEQ. J lost 1 base, V lost 0 bases, and 9 bases had no gene match. The CDR3 bases are TGTGCCAGCAGCCAAGAAATAGCGGGGGGGCCGGGGGGCACAGATACGCAGTATTTT. It translates to CASSQEIAGGPGGTDTQYF.

The chain combines TRBV5-1 with TRBJ1-1; 9 positions agree with TRBD1. CDR1 and CDR2 (germline): SGHRS, YFSETQ. The length of the CDR3 is 14 residues. The V gene end was trimmed by 5 bases and the J gene end by 4 bases; junction bases not matched to a gene: 6. CDR3: CASRAGQGGTEAFF. The CDR3 DNA sequence: TGCGCCAGCAGGGCGGGACAGGGAGGCACTGAAGCTTTCTTT.

The chain couples TRBV5-4 to TRBJ2-3; D perhaps matches TRBD1 (5 bases). Germline values: CDR1 SGHNT, CDR2 YYREEE (reference sequence). Trimming pared 0 bases from V and 0 bases from J, leaving 17 bases between. This CDR3 contains 18 residues. CDR3 DNA sequence: TGTGCCAGCAGCTTGGATCAGCGCGGACACATAAGCACAGATACGCAGTATTTT. This translates into CASSLDQRGHISTDTQYF.

The chain employs TRBV5-3 and TRBJ1-6; D uncertain. TRBV5-3 is placed among ORFs of uncertain function. V was clipped by 10 bases and J by 5 bases, with 19 bases between them. The length of the CDR3 is 15 residues. The CDR3 spells CAPRIVMGDNSPLHF. CDR3 nucleotides: TGTGCCCCCCGAATAGTGATGGGAGATAATTCACCCCTCCACTTT.

As for this clone: The junction does not match germline at one end; this may be a read error. The V call is TRBV7-7, the J call TRBJ2-2; TRBD2 might be the D (5 bases). Germline-derived CDR1 and CDR2 are SSHAT and FNYEAQ (reference sequence). The CDR3 totals 17 residues. The CDR3 nucleotides are TGTGCTAGCAGCTTAGCAGGTCGGGGAACGAACACCGGGGAGCTGTTTTTT. Its translation: CASSLAGRGTNTGELFF.

This clone was seen once. The CDR3 DNA follows: TGTGCCAGCAGCCGCGCGGACAGGGGATTTGAAGCTTTCTTT. Protein: CASSRADRGFEAFF. The rearrangement joins TRBV28 to TRBJ1-1, with TRBD1 matching over 9 bases. This CDR3 is 14 amino acids long. The trim removed 6 bases at V and 7 bases at J, leaving 9 bases unmatched. CDR1 is MDHEN, CDR2 SYDVKM, per germline.

This clone occurred a few times. The rearrangement uses TRBV4-2 and TRBJ1-2; 10 bases map to TRBD1. V lost 0 bases to trimming and J lost 8 bases; unmatched junction nucleotides: 9. Germline V gene sequence: CDR1 LGHNA, CDR2 YNFKEQ. The CDR3 sequence is 16 residues long. CDR3 nucleotide sequence: TGTGCCAGCAGCCAAGAGTCGGGGGACAGGGGAAGCGGCTACACCTTC. Its translation: CASSQESGDRGSGYTF.

The chain employs TRBV5-1 and TRBJ2-1; 7 nucleotides agree with TRBD1. Germline values: CDR1 SGHRS, CDR2 YFSETQ. This CDR3 is 16 amino acids long. Trimming at V came to 4 bases and at J to 5 bases, leaving 12 bases not matched to a gene. This CDR3 is CASSPQPAGTDNEQFF. DNA of the CDR3: TGCGCCAGCAGCCCCCAACCGGCAGGGACAGACAATGAGCAGTTCTTC.

The chain joins TRBV18 to TRBJ2-2, with a tentative D call TRBD2 (5 bases). V gave up 8 bases and J gave up 1 base, with 8 bases separating them. In germline, CDR1 is KGHSH, CDR2 LQKENI. CDR3 length equals 13 residues. The CDR3 spells CASARENTGELFF. The CDR3 nucleotides are TGTGCCAGCGCCCGGGAGAACACCGGGGAGCTGTTTTTT.

The V call is TRBV7-2, the J call TRBJ2-2, with 10 bases matching TRBD2. After removal of 5 bases from V and 6 bases from J, the junction contained 9 bases not matched to a gene. Germline loops: CDR1 SGHTA, CDR2 FQGNSA. The CDR3 covers 16 residues. Here the CDR3 reads CASSVSGGFQAGELFF. The CDR3 bases are TGTGCCAGCAGCGTTAGCGGGGGGTTTCAGGCCGGGGAGCTGTTTTTT.

This clone showed up just a few times. The V and J genes are TRBV29-1 and TRBJ1-6; D is unclear. In germline, CDR1 is SQVTM, CDR2 ANQGSEA. Trimming stripped 1 base from V and 5 bases from J, with 12 bases between. The CDR3 runs to 15 residues. In DNA, the CDR3 is TGCAGCGTTGAAGCCTGGGAGAGTCATAATTCACCCCTCCACTTT. Protein product: CSVEAWESHNSPLHF.

The chain links TRBV21-1 to TRBJ1-5; the table calls TRBD1, which could not be checked here. TRBV21-1 is classified as a pseudogene. CDR3 length equals 13 residues. As DNA, the CDR3 is TGTGCCAGCAGCAGACAGGGCAATCAGCCCCAGCATTTT. Amino acids: CASSRQGNQPQHF.

The chain uses TRBV7-3 and TRBJ2-1, with 8 bases that match TRBD2. V shed 4 bases and J 6 bases; nucleotides not matched to a gene: 8. CDR1 and CDR2 from the germline V gene are SGHTA and FQGTGA. The CDR3 is made up of 15 amino acids. The CDR3 loop reads CASSYLAGTPNEQFF. The CDR3 bases are TGTGCCAGCAGCTATCTAGCGGGTACCCCCAATGAGCAGTTCTTC.

The CDR3 is CASSNWDSGEQYF. The DNA for the CDR3 is TGTGCCAGCAGCAATTGGGACAGTGGTGAGCAGTACTTC. The chain has TRBV9 and TRBJ2-7; 7 bases fit TRBD1. Trimming cost V 4 bases and J 7 bases; bases outside gene matches: 8. The CDR3 sequence is 13 residues long. Germline loops: CDR1 SGDLS, CDR2 YYNGEE.

This clone turned up a few times. V is TRBV6-1 and J is TRBJ1-5; perhaps TRBD1 as D (5 bases). CDR1 and CDR2 (germline): MNHNS, SASEGT. V gave up 0 bases and J gave up 7 bases, with 10 bases separating them. CDR3 length: 14 amino acids. The CDR3 is CASSEARGYQPQHF. The CDR3 nucleotides read TGTGCCAGCAGTGAAGCGCGGGGGTACCAGCCCCAGCATTTT.

The chain is built from TRBV7-7 and TRBJ1-2; D uncertain. This CDR3 spans 17 amino acids. The V end was cut by 2 bases, the J end by 4 bases, with 20 bases between. Germline V CDR1 and CDR2: SSHAT, FNYEAQ (reference sequence). For the CDR3, the DNA is TGTGCCAGCAGCTTAACATGTGAGTGCCGAAAGACCTATGGCTACACCTTC. This translates into CASSLTCECRKTYGYTF.

This chain connects TRBV5-3 to TRBJ1-5, with D unclear. TRBV5-3 is an open reading frame whose function is uncertain. Trimming took 0 bases from V and 4 from J, leaving 8 bases between them. The CDR3 has 14 amino acids. CDR3 DNA: TGTGCCAGAAGCTTGGTGAGGGTTAATCAGCCCCAGCATTTT. This sequence encodes CARSLVRVNQPQHF.